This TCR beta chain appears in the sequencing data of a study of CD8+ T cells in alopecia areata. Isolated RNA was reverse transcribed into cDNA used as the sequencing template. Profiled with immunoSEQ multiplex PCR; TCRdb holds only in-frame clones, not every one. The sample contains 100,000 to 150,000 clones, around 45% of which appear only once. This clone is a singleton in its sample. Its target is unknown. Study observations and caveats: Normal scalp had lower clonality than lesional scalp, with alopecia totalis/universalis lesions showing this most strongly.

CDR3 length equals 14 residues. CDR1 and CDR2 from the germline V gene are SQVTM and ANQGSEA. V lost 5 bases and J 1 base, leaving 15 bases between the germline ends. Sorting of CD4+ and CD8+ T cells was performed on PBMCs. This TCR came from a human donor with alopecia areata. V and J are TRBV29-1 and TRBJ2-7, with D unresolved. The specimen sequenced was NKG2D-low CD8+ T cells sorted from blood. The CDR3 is CSVPSVGSSYEQYF. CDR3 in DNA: TGCAGCGTTCCTTCGGTAGGGTCGTCCTACGAGCAGTACTTC.